The rows below give T cell receptor beta chains drawn from one sample of a study of shared clonotypes between healthy human individuals. TCRdb keeps only in-frame clones here, not all; method: immunoSEQ multiplex PCR. Altogether about 2 million clones are present, approximately 95% being singletons, with the ten largest covering 0.1% to 0.15%. Sample: naive CD4+ T cells sorted from blood. Receptors were obtained from a man in his late teens or twenties in good health. Each CDR3 is given with its conserved first and last residue. The order of the fields is J gene, V gene, D gene, CDR3 DNA, CDR3 protein. The D gene is left open where the match is weak.

TRBJ1-2,TRBV6-5,TRBD1,TGTGCCAGCAGTTACAGGGACAGGGGGATCTATGGCTACACCTTC,CASSYRDRGIYGYTF
TRBJ1-2,TRBV5-6,-,TGTGCCAGCAGGCGGGGGGCCTCCAATGGCTACACCTTC,CASRRGASNGYTF
TRBJ2-2,TRBV5-1,-,TGCGCCAGCAGCTTGGTTGGGACAACGACCGGGGAGCTGTTTTTT,CASSLVGTTTGELFF
TRBJ2-2,TRBV2,-,TGTGCCAGCAGTGAAAGGACTGTGAGCGCGAACACCGGGGAGCTGTTTTTT,CASSERTVSANTGELFF
TRBJ1-1,TRBV29-1,-,TGCAGCGTTGGACCTGGACAGTCTCCTATGAACACTGAAGCTTTCTTT,CSVGPGQSPMNTEAFF
TRBJ1-2,TRBV4-1,-,TGCGCCAGCAGCCAAGGGCTGAACTATGGCTACACCTTC,CASSQGLNYGYTF
TRBJ2-1,TRBV18,TRBD1,TGTGCCAGCTCACCGTTCAGGACAGGGGGCAATGAGCAGTTCTTC,CASSPFRTGGNEQFF
TRBJ1-2,TRBV2,-,TGTGCCAGCAGTGAATCGGTAGCTAACTATGGCTACACCTTC,CASSESVANYGYTF
TRBJ2-7,TRBV7-2,TRBD2,TGTGCCAGCAGCTCGGGACTAGCGGGAATCTACGAGCAGTACTTC,CASSSGLAGIYEQYF
TRBJ2-3,TRBV5-1,-,TGCGCCAGCAGCTTGGCGGGAAATACGCAGTATTTT,CASSLAGNTQYF
TRBJ1-4,TRBV30,TRBD1,TGTGCCTGGAGTAGACAGGGGGTCGAAAAACTGTTTTTT,CAWSRQGVEKLFF
TRBJ2-3,TRBV19,TRBD2,TGTGCCAGTAGCTCGACGGGAGGTACAGATACGCAGTATTTT,CASSSTGGTDTQYF
TRBJ2-7,TRBV19,TRBD1,TGTGCCAGTACTACCGGACAGGGGGCCTACGAGCAGTACTTC,CASTTGQGAYEQYF
TRBJ2-1,TRBV7-9,-,TGTGCCAGCACCGGCTCCGACACGGACTCATGGGCCAATGAGCAGTTCTTC,CASTGSDTDSWANEQFF
TRBJ2-1,TRBV5-6,-,TGTGCCAGCAGCCCCACCGATAAAACCTACAATGAGCAGTTCTTC,CASSPTDKTYNEQFF
TRBJ2-6,TRBV19,-,TGTGCCAGTAGAGAATCTGGGGCCAACGTCCTGACTTTC,CASRESGANVLTF
TRBJ2-7,TRBV5-6,-,TGTGCCAGCAGCTTGACCTCAAACCGATATTACGAGCAGTACTTC,CASSLTSNRYYEQYF